What follows describes a single T cell receptor beta chain. Genomic DNA, serving as template, underwent TCR beta VDJ and CDR3 profiling. TCRdb reanalysed the reads using MiXCR and keeps one entry per CDR3 protein. The sample has tens of thousands of distinct CDR3 sequences; more than 65% are singletons. The data were taken from a study of CD8+CD57+ T cells in acquired aplastic anemia. About the research overall: An average of 3.2 ug of DNA was obtained from sorted CD4+ and CD8+ cells. Healthy donor sequencing depth: 10 million to 10.8 million CD4+, about 12 million CD8+ reads.

Sequencing was carried out using sorted CD4+, CD8+, or CD8+CD57+ T cells (not recorded which) from PBMCs. This clonotype was sampled from a human donor in good health, serving as a control.

This chain's CDR3 is CSASSGQDYGYTF. CDR3 sequence (DNA): TGCAGTGCTAGTTCGGGACAGGACTATGGCTACACCTTC. V usage is TRBV20-1 and J usage is TRBJ1-2, with 8 bases identical to TRBD1. Germline-derived CDR1 and CDR2 are DFQATT and SNEGSKA (reference sequence). CDR3 size: 13 residues. V lost 3 bases to trimming and J lost 3 bases; unmatched junction nucleotides: 3.